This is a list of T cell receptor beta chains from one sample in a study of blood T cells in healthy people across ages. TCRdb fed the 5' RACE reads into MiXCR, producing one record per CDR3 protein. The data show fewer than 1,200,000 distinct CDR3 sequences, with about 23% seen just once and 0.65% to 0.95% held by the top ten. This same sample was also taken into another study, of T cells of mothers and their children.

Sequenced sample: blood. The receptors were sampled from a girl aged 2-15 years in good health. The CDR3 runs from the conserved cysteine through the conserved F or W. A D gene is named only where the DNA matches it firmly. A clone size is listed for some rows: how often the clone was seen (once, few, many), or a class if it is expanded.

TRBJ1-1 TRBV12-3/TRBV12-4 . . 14 TGTGCCAGCAGGAACGACAGGAAAACCCCTGAAGCTTTCTTT CASRNDRKTPEAFF
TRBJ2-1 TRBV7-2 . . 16 TGTGCCAGCAGCTTAGTTCCCAGGACCAATTACAATGAGCAGTTCTTC CASSLVPRTNYNEQFF
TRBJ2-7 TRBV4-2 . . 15 TGTGCCAGCAGCCAAGACACCATGGAAATCTACGAGCAGTACTTC CASSQDTMEIYEQYF
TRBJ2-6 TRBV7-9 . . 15 TGTGCCAGCAGCTTAGATTTGTCCAGGGAAGATGTCCTGACTTTC CASSLDLSREDVLTF
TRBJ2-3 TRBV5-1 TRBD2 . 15 TGCGCCAGCAGCTTGGGGACTAGTGTCACAGATACGCAGTATTTT CASSLGTSVTDTQYF
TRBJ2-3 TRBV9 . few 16 TGTGCCAGCAGCGTAGGTATCCAACAGGGCGCAGATACGCAGTATTTT CASSVGIQQGADTQYF
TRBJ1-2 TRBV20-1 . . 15 TGCAGTGCTAGAGATGCGGGGGGTTCCTTACTTGGCTACACCTTC CSARDAGGSLLGYTF
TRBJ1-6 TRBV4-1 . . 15 TGCGCCAGCAGCCCAGAACCCTCGCCGAATTCACCCCTCCACTTT CASSPEPSPNSPLHF
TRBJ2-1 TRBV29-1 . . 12 TGCAGCGTGAGAGGAGGACGGAATGAGCAGTTCTTC CSVRGGRNEQFF
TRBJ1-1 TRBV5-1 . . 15 TGCGCCAGCAGCGCCTTCCAGGGGCTGGACACTGAAGCTTTCTTT CASSAFQGLDTEAFF
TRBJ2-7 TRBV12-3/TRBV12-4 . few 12 TGTGCCAGCAGTTTTGCAGCCTACGAGCAGTACTTC CASSFAAYEQYF
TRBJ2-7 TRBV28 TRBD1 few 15 TGTGCCAGCAGTCCACCTGGGACAGTAAGGGGCGAGCAGTACTTC CASSPPGTVRGEQYF
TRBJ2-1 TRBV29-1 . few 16 TGCAGCGCCCAAGGGGTTCGCGGGTCCTCCTACAATGAGCAGTTCTTC CSAQGVRGSSYNEQFF
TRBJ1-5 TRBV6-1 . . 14 TGTGCCAGCAGTGAAATATATACGGGGGAACCCCAGCATTTT CASSEIYTGEPQHF
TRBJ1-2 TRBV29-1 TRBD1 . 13 TGCAGCGTTGAAGATAAGGGGGCAGGTGGCTACACCTTC CSVEDKGAGGYTF
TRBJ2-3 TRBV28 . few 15 TGTGCCAGCAGCCCGAGGTCCTCTAGCACAGATACGCAGTATTTT CASSPRSSSTDTQYF
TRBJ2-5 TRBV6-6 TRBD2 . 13 TGTGCCAGCATCCCGGGGACTATGGAGACCCAGTACTTC CASIPGTMETQYF
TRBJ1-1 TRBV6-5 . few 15 TGTGCCAGCAGTCCCCGGGACATTTCACGCACTGAAGCTTTCTTT CASSPRDISRTEAFF
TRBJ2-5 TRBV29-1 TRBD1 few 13 TGCAGCGTTGAAGATCTTCCAGGGGGGACCCAGTACTTC CSVEDLPGGTQYF
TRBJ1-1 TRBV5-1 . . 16 TGCGCCAGCAGCTATCTGACAGTTGACCAGAACACTGAAGCTTTCTTT CASSYLTVDQNTEAFF
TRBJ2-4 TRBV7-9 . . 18 TGTGCCAGCAGCTTAGAAAAAGGGCAGGCTCTGGCCAAAAACATTCAGTACTTC CASSLEKGQALAKNIQYF
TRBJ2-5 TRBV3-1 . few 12 TGTGCCAGCAGCCAAGAATGGGGGGAACAGTACTTC CASSQEWGEQYF
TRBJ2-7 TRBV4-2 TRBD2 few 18 TGTGCCAGCAGCCAAGAGACACTAGCGCCTTCAAGCTCCTACGAGCAGTACTTC CASSQETLAPSSSYEQYF
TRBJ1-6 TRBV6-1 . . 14 TGTGCCGGTGGGACTACAGGAGCGAATTCACCCCTCCACTTT CAGGTTGANSPLHF
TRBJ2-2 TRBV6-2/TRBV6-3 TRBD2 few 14 TGTGCCAGCAGTTCCAGCGGGGGGGCCGGGGAGCTGTTTTTT CASSSSGGAGELFF
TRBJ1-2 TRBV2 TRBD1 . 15 TGTGCCAGCAGGAACCGGGACAGACCTAACTATGGCTACACCTTC CASRNRDRPNYGYTF
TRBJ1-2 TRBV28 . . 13 TGTGCCAGCAGTACACCAGCTAACTATGGCTACACCTTC CASSTPANYGYTF
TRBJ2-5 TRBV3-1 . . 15 TGTGCCAGCAGCCAAGTAGGGGGGGCCGAGGAGACCCAGTACTTC CASSQVGGAEETQYF
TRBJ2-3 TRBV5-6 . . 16 TGTGCCAGCAGCCCACACCCCTTTTTGTACACAGATACGCAGTATTTT CASSPHPFLYTDTQYF
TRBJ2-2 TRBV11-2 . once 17 TGTGCCAGCAGCTCGGGACTCCTTGGAGCGAACACCGGGGAGCTGTTTTTT CASSSGLLGANTGELFF
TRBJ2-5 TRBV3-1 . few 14 TGTGCCAGCGCCTCCGGGGCTTACCAAGAGACCCAGTACTTC CASASGAYQETQYF
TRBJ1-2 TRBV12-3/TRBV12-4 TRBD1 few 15 TGTGCCAGCAGTTTTAGCCCAGGACAGGGGGGGGACTACACCTTC CASSFSPGQGGDYTF
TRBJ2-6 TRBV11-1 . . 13 TGTGCCAGCAGCCCGGAGAAGGCAGGCGTCCTGACTTTC CASSPEKAGVLTF
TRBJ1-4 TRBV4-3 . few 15 TGCGCCAGCAGCCAAGAAAGGGCCGGAAGAGAAAAACTGTTTTTT CASSQERAGREKLFF
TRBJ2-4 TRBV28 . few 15 TGTGCCAGCAGCTCCGAGGGACTAGCCAAAAACATTCAGTACTTC CASSSEGLAKNIQYF
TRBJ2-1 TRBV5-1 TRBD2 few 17 TGCGCCAGCAGGGGACTAGCGGGAGTATTCTCGGACAATGAGCAGTTCTTC CASRGLAGVFSDNEQFF
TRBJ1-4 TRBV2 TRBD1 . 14 TGTGCCAGCAGGAAAACAGGGGCGGGCGAAAAACTGTTTTTT CASRKTGAGEKLFF
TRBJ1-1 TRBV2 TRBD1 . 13 TGTGCCGGCGACAGGGCTTTGAACACTGAAGCTTTCTTT CAGDRALNTEAFF
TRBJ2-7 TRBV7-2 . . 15 TGTGCCAGCAGCTTAGCGCGCGGGGAGTACTACGAGCAGTACTTC CASSLARGEYYEQYF